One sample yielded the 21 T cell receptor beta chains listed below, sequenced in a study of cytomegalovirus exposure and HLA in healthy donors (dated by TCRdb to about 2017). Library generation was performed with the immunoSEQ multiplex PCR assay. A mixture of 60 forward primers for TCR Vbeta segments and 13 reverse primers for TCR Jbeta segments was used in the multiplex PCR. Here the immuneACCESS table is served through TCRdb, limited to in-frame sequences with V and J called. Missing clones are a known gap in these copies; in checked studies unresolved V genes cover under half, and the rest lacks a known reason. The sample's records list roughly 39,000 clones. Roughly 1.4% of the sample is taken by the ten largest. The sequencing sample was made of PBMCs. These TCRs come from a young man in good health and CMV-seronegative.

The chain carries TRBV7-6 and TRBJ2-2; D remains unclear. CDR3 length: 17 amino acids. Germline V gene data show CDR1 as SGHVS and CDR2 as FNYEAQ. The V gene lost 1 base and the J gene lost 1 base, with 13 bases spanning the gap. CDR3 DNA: TGTGCCAGCAGCTTAGACGCTGAGCGTGGGAACACCGGGGAGCTGTTTTTT. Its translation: CASSLDAERGNTGELFF.

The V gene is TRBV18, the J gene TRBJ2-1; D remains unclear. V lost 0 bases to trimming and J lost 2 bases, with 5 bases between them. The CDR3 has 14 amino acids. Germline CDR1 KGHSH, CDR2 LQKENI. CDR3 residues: CASSPPQTYNEQFF. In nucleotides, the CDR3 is TGTGCCAGCTCACCACCTCAAACCTACAATGAGCAGTTCTTC.

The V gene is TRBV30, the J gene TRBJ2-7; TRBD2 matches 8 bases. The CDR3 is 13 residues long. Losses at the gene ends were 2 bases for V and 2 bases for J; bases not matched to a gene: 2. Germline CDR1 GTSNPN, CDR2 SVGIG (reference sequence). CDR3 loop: CAWSFGGAYEQYF. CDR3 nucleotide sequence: TGTGCCTGGAGTTTCGGGGGGGCCTACGAGCAGTACTTC.

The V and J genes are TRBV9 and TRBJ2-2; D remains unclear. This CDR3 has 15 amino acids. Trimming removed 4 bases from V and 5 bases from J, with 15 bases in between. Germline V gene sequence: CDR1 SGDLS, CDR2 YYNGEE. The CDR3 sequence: CASSPTMQATGELFF. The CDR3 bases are TGTGCCAGCAGCCCTACCATGCAAGCGACCGGGGAGCTGTTTTTT.

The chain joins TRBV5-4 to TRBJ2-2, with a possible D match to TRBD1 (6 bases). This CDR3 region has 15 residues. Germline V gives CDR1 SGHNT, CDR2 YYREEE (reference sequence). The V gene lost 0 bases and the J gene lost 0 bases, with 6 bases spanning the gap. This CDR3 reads CASSLAGANTGELFF. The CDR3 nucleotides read TGTGCCAGCAGCTTGGCAGGGGCGAACACCGGGGAGCTGTTTTTT.

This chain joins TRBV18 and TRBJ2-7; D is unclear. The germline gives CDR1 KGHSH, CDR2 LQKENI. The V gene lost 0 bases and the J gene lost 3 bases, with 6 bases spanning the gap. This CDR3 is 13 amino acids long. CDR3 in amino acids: CASSPPDIYEQYF. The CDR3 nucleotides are TGTGCCAGCTCACCACCAGACATCTACGAGCAGTACTTC.

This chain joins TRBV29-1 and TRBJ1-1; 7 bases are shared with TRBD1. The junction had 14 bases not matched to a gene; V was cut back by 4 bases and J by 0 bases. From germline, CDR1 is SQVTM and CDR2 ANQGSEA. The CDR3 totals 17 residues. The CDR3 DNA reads TGCAGCGTTGCCCTATCAGACAGGGTTTATGTGAACACTGAAGCTTTCTTT. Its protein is CSVALSDRVYVNTEAFF.

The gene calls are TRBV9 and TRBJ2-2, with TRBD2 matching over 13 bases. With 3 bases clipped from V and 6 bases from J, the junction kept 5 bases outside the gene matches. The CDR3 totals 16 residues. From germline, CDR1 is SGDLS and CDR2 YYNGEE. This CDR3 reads CASSAAGLAGSGELFF. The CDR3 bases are TGTGCCAGCAGCGCCGCGGGACTAGCGGGATCCGGGGAGCTGTTTTTT.

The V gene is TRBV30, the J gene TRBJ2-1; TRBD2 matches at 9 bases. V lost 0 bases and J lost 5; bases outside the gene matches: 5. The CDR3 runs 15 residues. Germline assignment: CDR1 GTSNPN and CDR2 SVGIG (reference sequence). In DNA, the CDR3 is TGTGCCTGGAGTGTAAGCGGGAGGAGACACAATGAGCAGTTCTTC. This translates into CAWSVSGRRHNEQFF.

CDR3: CASSQDLAGGPREQYF. Here the CDR3 DNA reads TGCGCCAGCAGCCAAGACCTAGCGGGAGGGCCGCGGGAGCAGTACTTC. This chain joins TRBV4-1 and TRBJ2-7, with 12 nucleotides matching TRBD2. Germline CDR1 MGHRA, CDR2 YSYEKL. The junction had 7 bases not matched to a gene; V was cut back by 0 bases and J by 7 bases. CDR3 length: 16 amino acids.

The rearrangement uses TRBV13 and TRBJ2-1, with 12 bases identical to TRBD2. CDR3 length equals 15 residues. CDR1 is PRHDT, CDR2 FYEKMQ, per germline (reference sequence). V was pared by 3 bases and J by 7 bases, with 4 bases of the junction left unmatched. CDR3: CASSLTSGSGNEQFF. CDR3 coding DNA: TGTGCCAGCAGCTTGACTAGCGGGAGTGGAAATGAGCAGTTCTTC.

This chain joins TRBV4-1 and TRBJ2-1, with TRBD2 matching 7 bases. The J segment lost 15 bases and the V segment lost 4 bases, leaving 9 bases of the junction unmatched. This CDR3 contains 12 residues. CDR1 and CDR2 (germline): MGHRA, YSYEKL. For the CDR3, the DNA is TGCGCCAGCAGCCCCTTAGCGGGTGGACGGTTCTTC. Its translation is CASSPLAGGRFF.

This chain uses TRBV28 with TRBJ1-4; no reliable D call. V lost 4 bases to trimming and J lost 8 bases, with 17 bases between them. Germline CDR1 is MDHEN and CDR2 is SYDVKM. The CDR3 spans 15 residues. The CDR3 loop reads CASSSLSGEVEKLFF. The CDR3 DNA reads TGTGCCAGCAGTTCGTTGTCCGGGGAAGTGGAAAAACTGTTTTTT.

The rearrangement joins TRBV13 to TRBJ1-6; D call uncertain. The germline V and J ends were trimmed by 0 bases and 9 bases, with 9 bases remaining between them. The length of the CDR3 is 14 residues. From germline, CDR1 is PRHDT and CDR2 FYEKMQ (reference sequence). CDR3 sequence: CASSLGQVPSPLHF. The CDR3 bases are TGTGCCAGCAGCTTAGGCCAGGTCCCTTCACCCCTCCACTTT.

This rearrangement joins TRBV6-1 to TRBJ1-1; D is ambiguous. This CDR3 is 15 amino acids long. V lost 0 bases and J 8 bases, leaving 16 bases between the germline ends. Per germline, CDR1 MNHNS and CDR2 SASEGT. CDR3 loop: CASSEAMLGLNEAFF. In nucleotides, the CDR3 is TGTGCCAGCAGTGAAGCGATGCTAGGACTCAACGAAGCTTTCTTT.

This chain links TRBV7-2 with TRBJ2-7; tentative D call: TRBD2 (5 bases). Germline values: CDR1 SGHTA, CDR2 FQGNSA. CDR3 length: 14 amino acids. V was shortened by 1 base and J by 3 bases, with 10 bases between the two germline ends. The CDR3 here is CASSLGLLYYEQYF. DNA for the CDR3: TGTGCCAGCAGCTTAGGACTACTCTACTACGAGCAGTACTTC.

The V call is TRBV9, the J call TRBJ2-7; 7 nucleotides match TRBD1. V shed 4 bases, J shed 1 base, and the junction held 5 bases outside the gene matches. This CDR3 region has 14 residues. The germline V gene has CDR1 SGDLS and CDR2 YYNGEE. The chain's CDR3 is CASSPWDSSYEQYF. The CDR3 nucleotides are TGTGCCAGCAGCCCCTGGGACAGTTCCTACGAGCAGTACTTC.

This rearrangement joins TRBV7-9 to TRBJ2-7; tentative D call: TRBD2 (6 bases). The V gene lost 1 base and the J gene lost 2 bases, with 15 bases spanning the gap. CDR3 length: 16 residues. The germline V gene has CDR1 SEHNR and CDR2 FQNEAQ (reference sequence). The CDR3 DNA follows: TGTGCCAGCAGCTTAGTTGGAGGGGCTGGGACCTACGAGCAGTACTTC. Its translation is CASSLVGGAGTYEQYF. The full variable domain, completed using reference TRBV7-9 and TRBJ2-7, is DTGVSQNPRHKITKRGQNVTFRCDPISEHNRLYWYRQTLGQGPEFLTYFQNEAQLEKSRLLSDRFSAERPKGSFSTLEIQRTEQGDSAMYLCASSLVGGAGTYEQYFGPGTRLTVT.

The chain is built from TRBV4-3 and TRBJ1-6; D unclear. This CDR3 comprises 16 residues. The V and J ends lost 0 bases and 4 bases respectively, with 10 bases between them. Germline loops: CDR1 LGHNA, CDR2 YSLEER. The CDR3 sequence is CASSQDESKYNSPLHF. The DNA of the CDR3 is TGCGCCAGCAGCCAAGATGAGTCAAAATATAATTCACCCCTCCACTTT.

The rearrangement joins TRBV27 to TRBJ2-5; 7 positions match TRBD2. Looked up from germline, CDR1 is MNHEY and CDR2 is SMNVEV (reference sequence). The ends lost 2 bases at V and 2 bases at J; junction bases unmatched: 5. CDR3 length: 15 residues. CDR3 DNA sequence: TGTGCCAGCAGTTTACTAGCGGCCCCACAAGAGACCCAGTACTTC. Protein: CASSLLAAPQETQYF.

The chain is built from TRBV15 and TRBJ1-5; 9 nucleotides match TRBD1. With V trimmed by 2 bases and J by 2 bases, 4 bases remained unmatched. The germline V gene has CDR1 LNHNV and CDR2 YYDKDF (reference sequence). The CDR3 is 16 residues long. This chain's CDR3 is CATSRTRTGGNQPQHF. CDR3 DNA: TGTGCCACCAGCAGAACCAGGACAGGGGGCAATCAGCCCCAGCATTTT.